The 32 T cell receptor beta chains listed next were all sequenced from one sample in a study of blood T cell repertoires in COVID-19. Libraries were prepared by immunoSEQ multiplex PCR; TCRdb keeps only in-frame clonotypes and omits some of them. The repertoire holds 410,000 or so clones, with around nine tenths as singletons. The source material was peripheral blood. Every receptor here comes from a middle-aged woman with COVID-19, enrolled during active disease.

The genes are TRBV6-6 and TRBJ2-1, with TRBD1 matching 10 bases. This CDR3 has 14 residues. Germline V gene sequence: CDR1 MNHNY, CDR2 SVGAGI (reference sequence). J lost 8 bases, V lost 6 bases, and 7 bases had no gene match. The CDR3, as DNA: TGTGCCAGCAGACGGGACAGGGGTTTGGATGAGCAGTTCTTC. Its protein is CASRRDRGLDEQFF.

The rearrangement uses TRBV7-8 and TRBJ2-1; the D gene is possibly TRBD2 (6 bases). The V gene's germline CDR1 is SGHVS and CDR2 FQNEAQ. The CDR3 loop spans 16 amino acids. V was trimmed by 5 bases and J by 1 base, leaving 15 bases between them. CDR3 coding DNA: TGTGCCAGCAGCCCTCGGCGGGACCCATCCTACAATGAGCAGTTCTTC. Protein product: CASSPRRDPSYNEQFF.

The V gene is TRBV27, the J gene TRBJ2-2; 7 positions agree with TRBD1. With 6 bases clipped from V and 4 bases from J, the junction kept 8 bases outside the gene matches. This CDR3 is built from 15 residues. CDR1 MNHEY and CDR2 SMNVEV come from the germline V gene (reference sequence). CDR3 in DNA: TGTGCCAGCAGGAAACAGGGGTTGGCCACCGGGGAGCTGTTTTTT. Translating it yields CASRKQGLATGELFF.

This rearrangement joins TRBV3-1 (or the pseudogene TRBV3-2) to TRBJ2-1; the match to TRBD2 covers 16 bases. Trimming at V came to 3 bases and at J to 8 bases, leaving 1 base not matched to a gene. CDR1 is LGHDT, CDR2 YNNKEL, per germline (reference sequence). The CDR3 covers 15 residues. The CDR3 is CASSQGLAGGYEQFF. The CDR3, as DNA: TGTGCCAGCAGCCAGGGACTAGCGGGAGGGTATGAGCAGTTCTTC.

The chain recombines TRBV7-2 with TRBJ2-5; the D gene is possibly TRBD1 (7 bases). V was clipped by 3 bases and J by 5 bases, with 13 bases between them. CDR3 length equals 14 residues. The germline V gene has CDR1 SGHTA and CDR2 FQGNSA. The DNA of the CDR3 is TGTGCCAGCAGCTTGGAGGGGGCATGGGAGACCCAGTACTTC. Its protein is CASSLEGAWETQYF.

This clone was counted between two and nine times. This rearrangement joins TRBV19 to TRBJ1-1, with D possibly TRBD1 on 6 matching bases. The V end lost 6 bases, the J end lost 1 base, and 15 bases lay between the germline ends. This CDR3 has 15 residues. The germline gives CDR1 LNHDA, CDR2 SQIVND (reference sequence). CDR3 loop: CASSTLGTTNTEAFF. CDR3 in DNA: TGTGCCAGTAGCACCCTCGGGACAACGAACACTGAAGCTTTCTTT.

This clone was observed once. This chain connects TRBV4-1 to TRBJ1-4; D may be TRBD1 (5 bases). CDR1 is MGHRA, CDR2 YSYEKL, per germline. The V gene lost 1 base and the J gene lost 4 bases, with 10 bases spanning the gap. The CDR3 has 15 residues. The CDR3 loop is CASSQVLTDNEKLFF. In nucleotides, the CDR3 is TGCGCCAGCAGCCAAGTCTTGACAGATAATGAAAAACTGTTTTTT.

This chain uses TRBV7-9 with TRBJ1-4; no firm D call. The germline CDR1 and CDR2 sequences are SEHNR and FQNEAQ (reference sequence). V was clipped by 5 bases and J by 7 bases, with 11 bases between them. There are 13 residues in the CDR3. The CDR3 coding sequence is TGTGCCAGCAGCCCTTACCTGGCTGAAAAACTGTTTTTT. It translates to CASSPYLAEKLFF.

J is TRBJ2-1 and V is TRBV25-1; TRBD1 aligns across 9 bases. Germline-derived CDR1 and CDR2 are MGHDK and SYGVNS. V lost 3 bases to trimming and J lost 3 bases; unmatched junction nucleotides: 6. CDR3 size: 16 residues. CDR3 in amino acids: CASSDPGQGDYNEQFF. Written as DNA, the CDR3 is TGTGCCAGCAGTGACCCGGGACAGGGAGACTACAATGAGCAGTTCTTC.

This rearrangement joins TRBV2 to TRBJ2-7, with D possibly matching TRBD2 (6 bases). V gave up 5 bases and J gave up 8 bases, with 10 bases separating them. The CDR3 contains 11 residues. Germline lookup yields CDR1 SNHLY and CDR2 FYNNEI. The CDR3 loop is CASSRDFQQYF. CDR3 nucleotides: TGTGCCAGCAGTCGGGACTTTCAGCAGTACTTC.

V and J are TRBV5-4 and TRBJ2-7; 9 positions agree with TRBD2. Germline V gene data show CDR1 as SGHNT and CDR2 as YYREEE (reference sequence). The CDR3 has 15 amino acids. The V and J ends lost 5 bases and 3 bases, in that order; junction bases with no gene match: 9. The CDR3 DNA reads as TGTGCCAGCAGAAACGCCGGGACTAGCATCTACGAGCAGTACTTC. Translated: CASRNAGTSIYEQYF.

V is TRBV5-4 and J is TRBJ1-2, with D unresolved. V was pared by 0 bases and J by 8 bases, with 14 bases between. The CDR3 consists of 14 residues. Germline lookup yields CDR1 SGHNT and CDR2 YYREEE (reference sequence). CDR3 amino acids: CASSLEQPNWGYTF. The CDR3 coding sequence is TGTGCCAGCAGCTTGGAACAGCCCAACTGGGGCTACACCTTC.

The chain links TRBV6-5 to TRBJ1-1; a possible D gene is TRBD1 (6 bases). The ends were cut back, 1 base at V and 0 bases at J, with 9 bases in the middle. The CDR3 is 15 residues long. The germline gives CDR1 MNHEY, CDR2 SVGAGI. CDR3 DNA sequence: TGTGCCAGCAGTTACTGGGGGCCTGTGAACACTGAAGCTTTCTTT. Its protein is CASSYWGPVNTEAFF.

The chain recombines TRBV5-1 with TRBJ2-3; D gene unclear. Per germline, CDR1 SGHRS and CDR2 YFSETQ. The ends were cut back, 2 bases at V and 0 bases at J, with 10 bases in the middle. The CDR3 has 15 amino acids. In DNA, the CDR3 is TGCGCCAGCAGCTTATTACTCACTAGCACAGATACGCAGTATTTT. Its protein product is CASSLLLTSTDTQYF.

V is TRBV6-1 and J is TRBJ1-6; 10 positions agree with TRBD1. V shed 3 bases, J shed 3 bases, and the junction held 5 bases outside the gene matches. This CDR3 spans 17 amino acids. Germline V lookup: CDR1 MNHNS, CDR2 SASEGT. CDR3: CASSEMTGGGYNSPLHF. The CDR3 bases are TGTGCCAGCAGTGAGATGACAGGGGGCGGCTATAATTCACCCCTCCACTTT.

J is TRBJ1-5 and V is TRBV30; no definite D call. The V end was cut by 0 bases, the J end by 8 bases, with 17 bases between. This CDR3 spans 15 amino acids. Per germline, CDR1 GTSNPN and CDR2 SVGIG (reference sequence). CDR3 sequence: CAWSVDDGRAEPQHF. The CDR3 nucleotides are TGTGCCTGGAGTGTAGACGACGGGCGAGCGGAGCCCCAGCATTTT.

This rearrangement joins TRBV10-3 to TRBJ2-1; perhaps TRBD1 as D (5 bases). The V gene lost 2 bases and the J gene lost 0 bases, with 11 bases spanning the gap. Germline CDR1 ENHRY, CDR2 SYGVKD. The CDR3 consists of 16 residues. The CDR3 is CAISEATVSSYNEQFF. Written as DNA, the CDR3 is TGTGCCATCAGTGAGGCGACAGTTAGCTCCTACAATGAGCAGTTCTTC.

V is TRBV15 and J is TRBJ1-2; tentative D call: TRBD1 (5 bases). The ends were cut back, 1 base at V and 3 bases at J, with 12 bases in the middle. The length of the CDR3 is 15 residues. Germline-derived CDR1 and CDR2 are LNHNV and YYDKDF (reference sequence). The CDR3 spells CATSRGGRLDYGYTF. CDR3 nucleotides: TGTGCCACCAGCAGAGGGGGGAGGTTGGACTATGGCTACACCTTC. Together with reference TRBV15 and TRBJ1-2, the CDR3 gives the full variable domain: DAMVIQNPRYQVTQFGKPVTLSCSQTLNHNVMYWYQQKSSQAPKLLFHYYDKDFNNEADTPDNFQSRRPNTSFCFLDIRSPGLGDTAMYLCATSRGGRLDYGYTFGSGTRLTVV.

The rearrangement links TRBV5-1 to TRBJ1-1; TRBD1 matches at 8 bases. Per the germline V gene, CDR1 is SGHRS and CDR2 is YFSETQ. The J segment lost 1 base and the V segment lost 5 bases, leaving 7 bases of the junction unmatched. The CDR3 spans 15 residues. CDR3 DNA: TGCGCCAGCAGGGCTCCGGGACAGGAGAACACTGAAGCTTTCTTT. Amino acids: CASRAPGQENTEAFF. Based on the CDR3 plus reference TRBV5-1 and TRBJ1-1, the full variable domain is KAGVTQTPRYLIKTRGQQVTLSCSPISGHRSVSWYQQTPGQGLQFLFEYFSETQRNKGNFPGRFSGRQFSNSRSEMNVSTLELGDSALYLCASRAPGQENTEAFFGQGTRLTVV.

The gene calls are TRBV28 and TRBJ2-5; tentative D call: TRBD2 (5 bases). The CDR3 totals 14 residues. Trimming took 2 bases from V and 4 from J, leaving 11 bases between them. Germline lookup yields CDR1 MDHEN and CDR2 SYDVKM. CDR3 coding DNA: TGTGCCAGCAGTTTACCAAGAGGGCCAGAGACCCAGTACTTC. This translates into CASSLPRGPETQYF.

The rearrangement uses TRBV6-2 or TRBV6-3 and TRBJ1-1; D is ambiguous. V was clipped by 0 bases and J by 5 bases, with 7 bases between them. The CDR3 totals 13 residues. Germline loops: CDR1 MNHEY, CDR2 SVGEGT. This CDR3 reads CASSYSGGTEAFF. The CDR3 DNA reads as TGTGCCAGCAGTTACTCGGGAGGGACTGAAGCTTTCTTT.

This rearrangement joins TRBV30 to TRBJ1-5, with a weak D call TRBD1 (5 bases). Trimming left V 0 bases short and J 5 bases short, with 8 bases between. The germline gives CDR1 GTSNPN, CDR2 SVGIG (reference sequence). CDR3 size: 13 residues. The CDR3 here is CAWSVTGDQPQHF. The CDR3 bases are TGTGCCTGGAGTGTTACGGGGGATCAGCCCCAGCATTTT.

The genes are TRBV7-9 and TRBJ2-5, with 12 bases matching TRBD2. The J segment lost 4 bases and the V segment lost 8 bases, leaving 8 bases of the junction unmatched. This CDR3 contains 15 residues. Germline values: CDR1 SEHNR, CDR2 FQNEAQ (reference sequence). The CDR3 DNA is TGTGCCAGCCTGAGACTAGCGGGGGACCTAGAGACCCAGTACTTC. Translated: CASLRLAGDLETQYF.

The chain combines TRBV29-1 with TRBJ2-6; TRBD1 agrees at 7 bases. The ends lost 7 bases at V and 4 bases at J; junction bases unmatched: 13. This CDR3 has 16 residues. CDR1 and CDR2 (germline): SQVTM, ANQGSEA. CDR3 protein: CSARTGVLTGANVLTF. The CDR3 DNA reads TGCAGCGCCCGAACAGGGGTTTTAACCGGGGCCAACGTCCTGACTTTC.

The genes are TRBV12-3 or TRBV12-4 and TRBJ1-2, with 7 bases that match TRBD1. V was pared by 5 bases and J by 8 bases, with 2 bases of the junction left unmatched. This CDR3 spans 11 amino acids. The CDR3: CASSLTGGYTF. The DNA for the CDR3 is TGTGCCAGCAGTCTGACAGGGGGCTACACCTTC.

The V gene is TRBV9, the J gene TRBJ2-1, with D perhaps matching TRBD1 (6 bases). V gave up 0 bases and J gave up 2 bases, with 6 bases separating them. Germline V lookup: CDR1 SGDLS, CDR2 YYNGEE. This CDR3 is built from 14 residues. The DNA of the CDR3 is TGTGCCAGCAGCGTAGGGACAGCCTACAATGAGCAGTTCTTC. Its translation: CASSVGTAYNEQFF.

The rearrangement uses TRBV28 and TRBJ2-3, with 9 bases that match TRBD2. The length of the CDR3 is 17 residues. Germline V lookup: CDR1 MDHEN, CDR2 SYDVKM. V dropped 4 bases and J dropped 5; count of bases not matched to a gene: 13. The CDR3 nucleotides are TGTGCCAGCAGTTCCCCATATGGCGGGAGGGCCAAAGATACGCAGTATTTT. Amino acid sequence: CASSSPYGGRAKDTQYF.

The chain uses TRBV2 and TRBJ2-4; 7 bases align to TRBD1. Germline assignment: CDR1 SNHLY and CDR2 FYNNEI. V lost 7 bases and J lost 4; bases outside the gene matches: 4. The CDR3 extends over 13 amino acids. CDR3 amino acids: CASTGTAKNIQYF. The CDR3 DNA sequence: TGTGCCAGCACCGGGACAGCAAAAAACATTCAGTACTTC.

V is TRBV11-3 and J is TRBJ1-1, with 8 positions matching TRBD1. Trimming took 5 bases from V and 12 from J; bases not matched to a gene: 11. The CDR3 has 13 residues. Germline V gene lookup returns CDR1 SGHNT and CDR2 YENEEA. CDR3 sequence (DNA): TGTGCCAGCAGCCCTACCCGGGACAGGAATCCTTTCTTT. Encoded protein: CASSPTRDRNPFF. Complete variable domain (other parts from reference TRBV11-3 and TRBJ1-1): EAGVVQSPRYKIIEKKQPVAFWCNPISGHNTLYWYLQNLGQGPELLIRYENEEAVDDSQLPKDRFSAERLKGVDSTLKIQPAELGDSAVYLCASSPTRDRNPFFGQGTRLTVV.

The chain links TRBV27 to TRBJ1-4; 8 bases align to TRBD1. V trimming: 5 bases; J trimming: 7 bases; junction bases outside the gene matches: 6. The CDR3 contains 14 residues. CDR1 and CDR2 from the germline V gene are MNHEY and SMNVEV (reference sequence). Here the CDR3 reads CASSPGTGIEKLFF. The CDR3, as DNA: TGTGCCAGCAGTCCAGGGACAGGAATTGAAAAACTGTTTTTT.

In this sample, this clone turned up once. Written as DNA, the CDR3 is TGTGCCAGCAGCCACAGGGATAGCAATCAGCCCCAGCATTTT. As protein: CASSHRDSNQPQHF. The chain combines TRBV4-2 with TRBJ1-5, with D possibly TRBD1 on 5 matching bases. This CDR3 comprises 14 residues. Trimming took off 3 bases at V and 0 bases at J, with 6 bases between the two ends. Per germline, CDR1 LGHNA and CDR2 YNFKEQ.

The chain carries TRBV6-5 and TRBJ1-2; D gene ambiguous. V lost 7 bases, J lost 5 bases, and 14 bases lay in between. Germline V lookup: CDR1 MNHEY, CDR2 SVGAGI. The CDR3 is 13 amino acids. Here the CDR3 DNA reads TGTGCCAGCACCCCTGGTGCCGAGTATGGCTACACCTTC. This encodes CASTPGAEYGYTF.